This T cell receptor (beta chain) was recorded in a study of blood T cell repertoires in COVID-19. Across the whole study: Both acute and convalescent COVID-19 samples were obtained from the United States, Italy and Spain. Nucleic acid was either cDNA or gDNA, and it came from T cells, B-cell-depleted T cells, or PBMCs.

As handled by the study authors: Reference gene primer amplification in the assay estimated nucleated cell counts. The assay was immunoSEQ multiplex PCR, and TCRdb's table has in-frame clones only and misses some. Clone size and the V and J calls come from that table; the DNA yielded D and trimming. The repertoire has about 150,000 clones, around 83% of them found once; the top ten carry 3% to 3.5%. Germline loops: CDR1 ENHRY, CDR2 SYGVKD. The CDR3 spans 14 residues. V dropped 3 bases and J dropped 7; count of bases not matched to a gene: 8. This chain connects TRBV10-3 to TRBJ1-2; 7 bases align to TRBD1. The source material was peripheral blood. This receptor was taken from a woman of 80 years or more with acute or convalescent COVID-19. The CDR3 reads CAISEGDSTAGYTF. CDR3 sequence (DNA): TGTGCCATCAGTGAAGGGGACAGTACGGCTGGCTACACCTTC.